Sequencing of this TCR beta chain was carried out in a study of cytomegalovirus exposure and HLA in healthy donors. In the PCR, 60 Vbeta and 13 Jbeta primers were used. TCRdb's copy holds only in-frame clones and misses some; the assay was immunoSEQ multiplex PCR. The sample has more than 150,000 clones, approximately 80% seen once. A remark on this clone: The antigen is not known.

The study's findings and limits: As was reported, the HLA-A and HLA-B alleles of most subjects were accurately predicted from TCR beta sequences.

The origin of this receptor is a girl aged 2 to 9 in good health and CMV-seropositive. The sample taken for sequencing was PBMCs.

DNA for the CDR3: TGTGCCAGCAGGACAGGGGGGGAGGTCGCCGGGGAGCTGTTTTTT. This codes for CASRTGGEVAGELFF. This chain joins TRBV2 and TRBJ2-2; TRBD1 matches 9 bases. CDR1 is SNHLY and CDR2 is FYNNEI in the germline V gene. The ends lost 6 bases at V and 6 bases at J; junction bases unmatched: 8. The CDR3 sequence is 15 residues long.